These 15 T cell receptor beta chains originate from one sample sequenced in a study of blood T cells in healthy people across ages. Through a sample-barcoded 5' primer and a J-beta primer mix, a second PCR was run for about 6 to 11 cycles. TCRdb reprocessed the 5' RACE reads via MiXCR and lists one record per CDR3 protein. The data contain about 1.7 million distinct CDR3 sequences, 28% of them singletons. The sample comprised blood. Receptor source: a woman aged 25-40 years in good health.

A word on this clonotype: The junction departs from germline at one end; a sequencing error may be responsible. This chain links TRBV4-1 with TRBJ1-6, with D hard to call. The CDR3 is 15 amino acids. Germline lookup yields CDR1 MGHRA and CDR2 YSYEKL. The CDR3 DNA reads as TGCGCCAGCAGCCATTCCGGTACCTATAGTTCACCCCTCCACTTT. Its protein product is CASSHSGTYSSPLHF.

V and J are TRBV5-5 and TRBJ2-3; 7 positions match TRBD2. The CDR3 loop spans 16 amino acids. The V gene's germline CDR1 is SGHKS and CDR2 YYEKEE (reference sequence). The ends lost 4 bases at V and 1 base at J; junction bases unmatched: 9. As DNA, the CDR3 is TGTGCCAGCAGCCTTGGGATAACTAGCGGCACAGATACGCAGTATTTT. Translating it yields CASSLGITSGTDTQYF.

V gene TRBV12-5 combines with J gene TRBJ1-5, with unresolved D. Germline V CDR1 and CDR2: LGHNT, FRNRAP. The CDR3 length is 16 residues. V dropped 0 bases and J dropped 3 bases, with 12 bases sitting between them. The CDR3 protein is CASGLVQELNNQPQHF. The CDR3 bases are TGTGCTAGTGGTTTGGTACAAGAACTGAACAATCAGCCCCAGCATTTT.

A word on this clonotype: Sequence at one end of the junction differs from germline and may be a read error. This chain connects TRBV7-9 to TRBJ2-7; 9 bases agree with TRBD2. The CDR3 totals 16 residues. Germline-derived CDR1 and CDR2 are SEHNR and FQNEAQ (reference sequence). The chain's CDR3 is CASSLAREGRPYEKYF. The CDR3 DNA follows: TGTGCCAGCAGCTTAGCGCGGGAGGGGCGTCCCTACGAGAAGTACTTC.

This clonotype has ten or more counts. The V gene is TRBV7-2, the J gene TRBJ2-1, with 12 bases lining up with TRBD2. The CDR3 is made up of 15 amino acids. Trimming cost V 1 base and J 8 bases; bases outside gene matches: 3. Germline assignment: CDR1 SGHTA and CDR2 FQGNSA. CDR3 sequence (DNA): TGTGCCAGCAGCTTAGGACTAGCGGGAGACTATGAGCAGTTCTTC. It specifies CASSLGLAGDYEQFF.

The V gene is TRBV24-1, the J gene TRBJ2-2; D is perhaps TRBD2 (5 bases). The germline gives CDR1 KGHDR, CDR2 SFDVKD. The CDR3 consists of 15 residues. V shed 9 bases and J shed 4 bases, with 17 bases lying between them. CDR3 residues: CATGGSVGSTGELFF. The DNA of the CDR3 is TGTGCCACCGGAGGATCTGTAGGGTCCACCGGGGAGCTGTTTTTT.

V is TRBV19 and J is TRBJ2-7; 13 bases are shared with TRBD2. Germline V gives CDR1 LNHDA, CDR2 SQIVND (reference sequence). V was clipped by 9 bases and J by 6 bases; unmatched bases: 5. The CDR3 has 13 amino acids. DNA of the CDR3: TGTGCCAGCAGGACTAGCGGGAGCTTCGAGCAGTACTTC. It specifies CASRTSGSFEQYF. The whole variable domain, remainder taken from reference TRBV19 and TRBJ2-7, is DGGITQSPKYLFRKEGQNVTLSCEQNLNHDAMYWYRQDPGQGLRLIYYSQIVNDFQKGDIAEGYSVSREKKESFPLTVTSAQKNPTAFYLCASRTSGSFEQYFGPGTRLTVT.

As regards this clonotype: The junction departs from the called germline gene at one end, perhaps through a read error. The chain has TRBV25-1 and TRBJ1-4, with D maybe TRBD1 (5 bases). Germline V gives CDR1 MGHDK, CDR2 SYGVNS. The CDR3 covers 14 residues. The CDR3 is CASSRGSTNEELFF. The CDR3 DNA follows: TGTGCCAGCAGCCGGGGGTCAACTAATGAAGAACTGTTTTTT.

This clonotype was observed at least ten times. The chain employs TRBV12-3 or TRBV12-4 and TRBJ2-5, with TRBD1 as a possible D gene (5 bases). Trimming removed 2 bases from V and 4 bases from J, with 11 bases in between. This CDR3 comprises 14 residues. CDR3 loop: CASSLSAGRETQYF. The CDR3, as DNA: TGTGCCAGCAGTTTATCGGCAGGGCGAGAGACCCAGTACTTC.

The V call is TRBV27, the J call TRBJ2-5; D is unresolved. Germline assignment: CDR1 MNHEY and CDR2 SMNVEV (reference sequence). V lost 5 bases, J lost 1 base, and 14 bases lay in between. The CDR3 is 15 amino acids. DNA for the CDR3: TGTGCCAGCAGTATTCGGACCCGCTGCCAAGAGACCCAGTACTTC. It encodes CASSIRTRCQETQYF.

This clonotype turned up a few times. The CDR3 protein is CASGPQNNQPQHF. The CDR3 DNA follows: TGTGCCAGCGGTCCACAGAACAATCAGCCCCAGCATTTT. The rearrangement links TRBV27 to TRBJ1-5, with D unclear. Germline V lookup: CDR1 MNHEY, CDR2 SMNVEV (reference sequence). Trimming removed 8 bases from V and 3 bases from J, with 11 bases in between. The CDR3 sequence is 13 residues long.

This clonotype was picked up a small number of times. The chain recombines TRBV6-1 with TRBJ2-7, with D hard to call. CDR1 MNHNS and CDR2 SASEGT come from the germline V gene. Trimming pared 1 base from V and 0 bases from J, leaving 7 bases between. This CDR3 is 14 amino acids long. CDR3 protein: CASSEGWVSYEQYF. The CDR3 region has the DNA TGTGCCAGCAGTGAAGGGTGGGTCTCCTACGAGCAGTACTTC.

Many counts were recorded for this clonotype. The chain links TRBV4-3 to TRBJ2-7; TRBD2 matches at 10 bases. Trimming removed 2 bases from V and 6 bases from J; junction bases left unmatched: 4. Germline V gene lookup returns CDR1 LGHNA and CDR2 YSLEER. The CDR3 loop spans 14 amino acids. CDR3 amino acids: CASSQYRTSGEQYF. The CDR3 DNA reads TGCGCCAGCAGCCAATACCGGACTAGCGGCGAGCAGTACTTC.

The V and J genes are TRBV6-6 and TRBJ1-5; 8 bases are shared with TRBD1. The CDR3 is 16 residues long. Germline V gene data show CDR1 as MNHNY and CDR2 as SVGAGI (reference sequence). Unmatched junction bases numbered 1, after V lost 0 bases and J lost 0 bases. The CDR3 protein is CASSYSGQDSNQPQHF. The CDR3 region has the DNA TGTGCCAGCAGTTACTCGGGACAGGATAGCAATCAGCCCCAGCATTTT.

A note on this clonotype: An end of the junction does not agree with germline; a read error may underlie this. J is TRBJ2-1 and V is TRBV10-3; D perhaps matches TRBD2 (6 bases). The CDR3 is 15 residues long. Germline V gene data show CDR1 as ENHRY and CDR2 as SYGVKD. The CDR3 DNA follows: TGTGCCATCAGTGAGTCGAGGGAGGTGGTGAATGAGCAGTGCTTC. Translation: CAISESREVVNEQCF.